Below are 32 T cell receptor beta chains sequenced from a single sample in a study of blood T cell repertoires in COVID-19. The assay was immunoSEQ multiplex PCR, and TCRdb's table has in-frame clones only and misses some. The data show under 200,000 clones, with more than 90% seen just once and approximately 0.48% held by the top ten. Sequenced material: peripheral blood. The receptors stem from a man in his fifties or sixties with acute or convalescent COVID-19.

The genes are TRBV5-4 and TRBJ1-2, with 7 bases matching TRBD1. This CDR3 has 14 residues. V gave up 4 bases and J gave up 5 bases; unmatched junction bases: 8. Per the germline V gene, CDR1 is SGHNT and CDR2 is YYREEE (reference sequence). The CDR3 loop is CASSQAKGAYGYTF. CDR3 DNA sequence: TGTGCCAGCAGCCAGGCTAAGGGGGCTTATGGCTACACCTTC.

The gene calls are TRBV25-1 and TRBJ2-5; a possible D gene is TRBD2 (6 bases). Germline V CDR1 and CDR2: MGHDK, SYGVNS. V shed 2 bases and J shed 1 base, with 11 bases lying between them. The length of the CDR3 is 15 residues. The DNA for the CDR3 is TGTGCCAGCAGTGAACCGGGAGATGCCCAAGAGACCCAGTACTTC. This codes for CASSEPGDAQETQYF.

This chain connects TRBV29-1 to TRBJ2-5; the D gene is possibly TRBD1 (6 bases). The CDR3 consists of 12 residues. From germline, CDR1 is SQVTM and CDR2 ANQGSEA. V lost 8 bases and J 4 bases, leaving 14 bases between the germline ends. The CDR3 here is CSLLVGGETQYF. CDR3 nucleotides: TGCAGCTTACTTGTAGGGGGAGAGACCCAGTACTTC. Full variable domain (remainder filled in from reference TRBV29-1 and TRBJ2-5): SAVISQKPSRDICQRGTSLTIQCQVDSQVTMMFWYRQQPGQSLTLIATANQGSEATYESGFVIDKFPISRPNLTFSTLTVSNMSPEDSSIYLCSLLVGGETQYFGPGTRLLVL.

V is TRBV3-1 (or the pseudogene TRBV3-2) and J is TRBJ2-1, with D possibly being TRBD2 (5 bases). CDR1 and CDR2 from the germline V gene are LGHDT and YNNKEL (reference sequence). V was shortened by 0 bases and J by 4 bases, with 10 bases between the two germline ends. The CDR3 extends over 15 amino acids. The CDR3 region is CASSQDSLAYNEQFF. The CDR3 DNA reads as TGTGCCAGCAGCCAAGATAGCCTAGCATACAATGAGCAGTTCTTC.

The chain carries TRBV12-5 and TRBJ2-5; D gene unclear. V dropped 0 bases and J dropped 1 base, with 15 bases sitting between them. The germline V gene encodes CDR1 LGHNT and CDR2 FRNRAP. The CDR3 extends over 17 amino acids. The DNA of the CDR3 is TGTGCTAGTGGTTTGGTACCCCCGAGGAGTCCCCAAGAGACCCAGTACTTC. Protein: CASGLVPPRSPQETQYF. The whole variable domain, remainder taken from reference TRBV12-5 and TRBJ2-5, is DARVTQTPRHKVTEMGQEVTMRCQPILGHNTVFWYRQTMMQGLELLAYFRNRAPLDDSGMPKDRFSAEMPDATLATLKIQPSEPRDSAVYFCASGLVPPRSPQETQYFGPGTRLLVL.

The CDR3 reads CASRIASGEQFF. As DNA, the CDR3 is TGTGCCAGCAGGATAGCCTCCGGTGAGCAGTTCTTC. The V gene is TRBV12-3 or TRBV12-4, the J gene TRBJ2-1; no definite D call. Trimming removed 6 bases at V and 9 bases at J, with 12 bases between. The CDR3 has 12 residues.

The chain is built from TRBV20-1 and TRBJ2-6; D may be TRBD2 (5 bases). The length of the CDR3 is 14 residues. V shed 3 bases and J shed 3 bases, with 9 bases lying between them. Germline V gene lookup returns CDR1 DFQATT and CDR2 SNEGSKA (reference sequence). DNA of the CDR3: TGCAGTGCTAGTCTCGCGGGTGGGGCCAACGTCCTGACTTTC. It specifies CSASLAGGANVLTF.

The chain recombines TRBV27 with TRBJ1-5, with 8 bases identical to TRBD1. The CDR3 runs to 16 residues. V dropped 0 bases and J dropped 6; count of bases not matched to a gene: 7. Germline CDR1 is MNHEY and CDR2 is SMNVEV (reference sequence). CDR3 nucleotide sequence: TGTGCCAGCAGTTTATCGGGGCAGGGGGCGCGTCAGCCCCAGCATTTT. This codes for CASSLSGQGARQPQHF.

J is TRBJ2-7 and V is TRBV5-6; 7 nucleotides agree with TRBD1. Trimming cost V 5 bases and J 2 bases; bases outside gene matches: 4. The germline V gene encodes CDR1 SGHDT and CDR2 YYEEEE. The CDR3 has 13 residues. The CDR3: CASRGQNTYEQYV. In DNA, the CDR3 is TGTGCCAGCAGGGGACAGAACACCTACGAGCAGTACGTC.

The chain is built from TRBV5-1 and TRBJ2-1, with 12 bases fitting TRBD2. The V segment lost 5 bases and the J segment 0 bases; nucleotides outside the gene matches: 6. Germline V CDR1 and CDR2: SGHRS, YFSETQ. This CDR3 has 17 amino acids. The CDR3 DNA is TGCGCCAGCAGATCACTAGCGGGGGGTAGCTCCTACAATGAGCAGTTCTTC. Protein sequence: CASRSLAGGSSYNEQFF.

The V call is TRBV6-2 or TRBV6-3, the J call TRBJ2-3, with D possibly matching TRBD2 (5 bases). Trimming removed 0 bases from V and 2 bases from J, with 15 bases in between. The V gene's germline CDR1 is MNHEY and CDR2 SVGEGT. This CDR3 comprises 17 residues. CDR3 nucleotide sequence: TGTGCCAGCAGTTACTCGAGGCCGGGGAGCTCCACAGATACGCAGTATTTT. Translated: CASSYSRPGSSTDTQYF.

This clone was detected only a few times. The CDR3 bases are TGTGCCAGCAGCTACGCCGGGACAGGGATCGAGCAGTACTTC. This gives the protein CASSYAGTGIEQYF. The genes are TRBV5-6 and TRBJ2-7, with TRBD1 matching 9 bases. CDR1 and CDR2 (germline): SGHDT, YYEEEE. J was trimmed by 6 bases and V by 3 bases; bases with no gene match: 7. The CDR3 length is 14 residues.

The chain joins TRBV7-8 to TRBJ2-1, with D perhaps TRBD1 (5 bases). CDR3 length equals 14 residues. The germline V gene encodes CDR1 SGHVS and CDR2 FQNEAQ. The V and J ends lost 1 base and 8 bases respectively, with 12 bases between them. For the CDR3, the DNA is TGTGCCAGCAGCTTAGACAGGAACGATTATGAGCAGTTCTTC. Its translation: CASSLDRNDYEQFF.

The rearrangement uses TRBV19 and TRBJ1-5; 8 nucleotides line up with TRBD1. V gave up 3 bases and J gave up 0 bases; unmatched junction bases: 19. CDR1 is LNHDA, CDR2 SQIVND, per germline (reference sequence). CDR3 length equals 21 residues. For the CDR3, the DNA is TGTGCCAGTAGTATTTTCGTGAATAGGGACAGGAGCGTATATAGCAATCAGCCCCAGCATTTT. Translated, it gives CASSIFVNRDRSVYSNQPQHF.

The chain combines TRBV7-9 with TRBJ1-5, with D uncertain. V lost 5 bases and J lost 5, with 13 bases in between. CDR1 and CDR2 (germline): SEHNR, FQNEAQ (reference sequence). This CDR3 has 14 residues. Here the CDR3 DNA reads TGTGCCAGCAGCGGAGAGGAAACCGATCAGCCCCAGCATTTT. Its translation: CASSGEETDQPQHF. The variable domain in full, with the rest retrieved from reference TRBV7-9 and TRBJ1-5, is DTGVSQNPRHKITKRGQNVTFRCDPISEHNRLYWYRQTLGQGPEFLTYFQNEAQLEKSRLLSDRFSAERPKGSFSTLEIQRTEQGDSAMYLCASSGEETDQPQHFGDGTRLSIL.

This chain links TRBV28 with TRBJ2-7; the D gene is possibly TRBD2 (6 bases). The germline gives CDR1 MDHEN, CDR2 SYDVKM. Trimming stripped 5 bases from V and 2 bases from J, with 13 bases between. CDR3 length: 14 residues. The CDR3 here is CASSLSGPTYEQYV. In DNA form, the CDR3 reads TGTGCCAGCAGTCTCAGCGGGCCAACCTACGAGCAGTACGTC.

V gene TRBV3-1 (or the pseudogene TRBV3-2) combines with J gene TRBJ1-1; D remains unclear. Germline V gene lookup returns CDR1 LGHDT and CDR2 YNNKEL (reference sequence). V was trimmed by 0 bases and J by 5 bases, leaving 13 bases between them. The CDR3 sequence is 15 residues long. Written as DNA, the CDR3 is TGTGCCAGCAGCCAAGATAATCCCCCAGGAACTGAAGCTTTCTTT. The encoded protein is CASSQDNPPGTEAFF.

The chain links TRBV6-6 to TRBJ1-2; no clear D gene. Germline-derived CDR1 and CDR2 are MNHNY and SVGAGI (reference sequence). Trimming removed 7 bases at V and 8 bases at J, with 23 bases between. The CDR3 totals 15 residues. The CDR3 DNA sequence: TGTGCCAGCAACGAAATTGTGGTTAACCGTAGAGGCTACACCTTC. As protein: CASNEIVVNRRGYTF.

This chain uses TRBV19 with TRBJ1-6; TRBD1 agrees at 9 bases. Germline CDR1 reads LNHDA; CDR2 reads SQIVND (reference sequence). The CDR3 runs 17 residues. V was pared by 4 bases and J by 9 bases, with 13 bases of the junction left unmatched. The CDR3 DNA reads as TGTGCCAGTAGTACATTAAAGACAGGGGGTTCTAGTTCACCCCTCCACTTT. This gives the protein CASSTLKTGGSSSPLHF. Combining the CDR3 with reference TRBV19 and TRBJ1-6 gives the whole variable domain DGGITQSPKYLFRKEGQNVTLSCEQNLNHDAMYWYRQDPGQGLRLIYYSQIVNDFQKGDIAEGYSVSREKKESFPLTVTSAQKNPTAFYLCASSTLKTGGSSSPLHFGNGTRLTVT.

This clone was detected only once. The chain uses TRBV28 and TRBJ1-4, with 12 positions matching TRBD1. Germline lookup yields CDR1 MDHEN and CDR2 SYDVKM. The CDR3 extends over 15 amino acids. The trim removed 10 bases at V and 8 bases at J, leaving 11 bases unmatched. CDR3 amino acids: CATSGQGALEEKLFF. The CDR3 region has the DNA TGTGCCACCTCGGGACAGGGGGCTTTAGAGGAAAAACTGTTTTTT.

This rearrangement joins TRBV28 to TRBJ1-5, with D maybe TRBD1 (6 bases). The V end was cut by 5 bases, the J end by 5 bases, with 16 bases between. The CDR3 runs to 15 residues. Germline loops: CDR1 MDHEN, CDR2 SYDVKM. CDR3 sequence (DNA): TGTGCCAGCAGTCCCGAGGACAGAAATTATCAGCCCCAGCATTTT. Translation gives CASSPEDRNYQPQHF.

The chain uses TRBV15 and TRBJ2-2, with 7 bases aligning to TRBD1. This CDR3 spans 15 amino acids. Germline V gives CDR1 LNHNV, CDR2 YYDKDF (reference sequence). With 0 bases clipped from V and 6 bases from J, the junction kept 4 bases outside the gene matches. Written as DNA, the CDR3 is TGTGCCACCAGCAGAGATAGGGGGCGCGCCGGGGAGCTGTTTTTT. Translation gives CATSRDRGRAGELFF. Complete variable domain (other parts from reference TRBV15 and TRBJ2-2): DAMVIQNPRYQVTQFGKPVTLSCSQTLNHNVMYWYQQKSSQAPKLLFHYYDKDFNNEADTPDNFQSRRPNTSFCFLDIRSPGLGDTAMYLCATSRDRGRAGELFFGEGSRLTVL.

This rearrangement joins TRBV6-5 to TRBJ2-3; D is possibly TRBD2 (5 bases). Germline V lookup: CDR1 MNHEY, CDR2 SVGAGI. V was clipped by 10 bases and J by 8 bases, with 13 bases between them. This CDR3 is 11 amino acids long. The CDR3 is CATTGSVTQYF. CDR3 DNA: TGTGCCACCACGGGGTCAGTTACGCAGTATTTT.

This clone showed up just once. The chain recombines TRBV28 with TRBJ1-5, with 10 bases identical to TRBD1. Germline V gene sequence: CDR1 MDHEN, CDR2 SYDVKM. The CDR3 spans 16 residues. The V gene end was trimmed by 6 bases and the J gene end by 1 base; junction bases not matched to a gene: 6. CDR3 DNA sequence: TGTGCCAGCAGCAGGGACAGGGGTACGAGCAATCAGCCCCAGCATTTT. Encoded protein: CASSRDRGTSNQPQHF.

CDR3 in amino acids: CASSKGLAGVYNEQFF. DNA of the CDR3: TGTGCCAGCAGCAAAGGACTAGCGGGAGTCTACAATGAGCAGTTCTTC. The chain uses TRBV11-2 and TRBJ2-1; 13 nucleotides agree with TRBD2. This CDR3 comprises 16 residues. J was trimmed by 3 bases and V by 5 bases; bases with no gene match: 4. Germline CDR1 SGHAT, CDR2 FQNNGV.

The chain couples TRBV3-1 (or the pseudogene TRBV3-2) to TRBJ1-2; D gene ambiguous. Germline-derived CDR1 and CDR2 are LGHDT and YNNKEL (reference sequence). Trimming took off 4 bases at V and 7 bases at J, with 10 bases between the two ends. The CDR3 extends over 12 amino acids. The CDR3 region is CASSLFSGGYTF. DNA for the CDR3: TGTGCCAGCAGCCTTTTTTCGGGTGGCTACACCTTC.

This clone has only one observation. V usage is TRBV6-6 and J usage is TRBJ2-7; possible D gene TRBD1, 7 bases. The V and J ends lost 4 bases and 6 bases respectively, with 19 bases between them. The CDR3 runs 15 residues. Germline V gene data show CDR1 as MNHNY and CDR2 as SVGAGI (reference sequence). The CDR3 nucleotides read TGTGCCAGCAGTTGGGCCGACAGGGAGGTCGGCGAGCAGTACTTC. Translation: CASSWADREVGEQYF.

The chain joins TRBV4-3 to TRBJ1-4, with D possibly being TRBD1 (6 bases). Germline V gene sequence: CDR1 LGHNA, CDR2 YSLEER. The CDR3 has 15 residues. The ends were cut back, 8 bases at V and 1 base at J, with 14 bases in the middle. The CDR3 region has the DNA TGCGCCAGCGGGACATTTTACGGAACTAATGAAAAACTGTTTTTT. Translation gives CASGTFYGTNEKLFF.

This chain joins TRBV7-9 and TRBJ2-7, with D possibly matching TRBD1 (6 bases). The V gene's germline CDR1 is SEHNR and CDR2 FQNEAQ (reference sequence). This CDR3 spans 13 amino acids. The germline V and J ends were trimmed by 4 bases and 2 bases, with 9 bases remaining between them. The CDR3 loop reads CASSSDSTYEQYF. CDR3 nucleotides: TGTGCCAGCAGCTCGGACAGTACCTACGAGCAGTACTTC.

V gene TRBV7-9 combines with J gene TRBJ2-7; 13 bases are a match to TRBD2. Germline CDR1 is SEHNR and CDR2 is FQNEAQ (reference sequence). The CDR3 covers 16 residues. The V gene end was trimmed by 5 bases and the J gene end by 3 bases; junction bases not matched to a gene: 7. The CDR3 protein is CASSTLAGGPNYEQYF. For the CDR3, the DNA is TGTGCCAGCAGCACACTAGCGGGAGGGCCCAACTACGAGCAGTACTTC.

This clone was observed once. The rearrangement links TRBV5-1 to TRBJ2-3; TRBD2 matches 14 bases. Germline CDR1 and CDR2: SGHRS and YFSETQ. V trimming: 3 bases; J trimming: 2 bases; junction bases outside the gene matches: 5. The CDR3 is 17 residues long. CDR3 residues: CASSYRGLAGDTDTQYF. In DNA, the CDR3 is TGCGCCAGCAGCTACCGGGGACTAGCGGGAGACACAGATACGCAGTATTTT.

The chain links TRBV6-2 or TRBV6-3 to TRBJ2-7; 9 nucleotides align to TRBD1. CDR1 and CDR2 (germline): MNHEY, SVGEGT. This CDR3 region has 16 residues. Trimming at V came to 0 bases and at J to 6 bases, leaving 9 bases not matched to a gene. The CDR3 DNA reads as TGTGCCAGCAGTTACTCCCAACAGGGGGCGAACACCGAGCAGTACTTC. Its protein product is CASSYSQQGANTEQYF.